The rows below give T cell receptor beta chains drawn from one sample of a study of blood T cells in healthy people across ages. One entry per CDR3 protein, called by TCRdb with MiXCR from the 5' RACE reads. The data hold 800,000 to 1,000,000 distinct CDR3 sequences, with about 44% observed a single time. Sequencing was performed on blood. These receptors all stem from a man aged 30 to 39 in good health. CDR3s include the opening cysteine and the closing phenylalanine or tryptophan. A D gene is named only where the DNA matches it firmly. Clone size is shown for a subset of rows, as once, few, many or a class of expanded clone.

j_call clone_size v_call d_call cdr3_aa cdr3_nt
TRBJ2-4 NA TRBV11-3 NA CASSLDSALVKNIQYF TGTGCCAGCAGCTTAGATAGCGCCTTAGTCAAAAACATTCAGTACTTC
TRBJ2-5 NA TRBV27 TRBD1 CASSPTGQGPSGTQYF TGTGCCAGCAGCCCTACGGGACAGGGCCCATCGGGTACCCAGTACTTC
TRBJ2-7 NA TRBV3-1 NA CASSQLKGTQYF TGTGCCAGCAGCCAACTTAAGGGTACGCAGTACTTC
TRBJ2-7 many TRBV6-2/TRBV6-3 NA CASRDTGLNYEQYF TGTGCCAGCAGGGATACGGGACTCAACTACGAGCAGTACTTC
TRBJ2-3 NA TRBV6-4 TRBD2 CASSVTSGGATNTQYF TGTGCCAGCAGTGTTACTAGCGGGGGGGCTACAAATACGCAGTATTTT
TRBJ2-7 once TRBV6-1 NA CASINWGLSYEQYF TGTGCCAGCATAAATTGGGGCCTATCCTACGAGCAGTACTTC
TRBJ1-2 NA TRBV24-1 TRBD1 CATSDSTGTGLGYGYTF TGTGCCACCAGTGATTCCACCGGGACAGGGCTCGGCTATGGCTACACCTTC
TRBJ2-5 few TRBV29-1 TRBD2 CSGSGAIQETQYF TGCAGCGGTAGCGGGGCGATCCAAGAGACCCAGTACTTC
TRBJ2-1 NA TRBV2 TRBD2 CASTEGTSGGFNEQFF TGTGCCAGCACTGAGGGGACTAGCGGGGGGTTTAATGAGCAGTTCTTC
TRBJ2-7 NA TRBV6-2/TRBV6-3 NA CASSYLTAAEQYF TGTGCCAGCAGTTATTTGACGGCGGCCGAGCAGTACTTC
TRBJ2-1 few TRBV6-1 NA CASSEARRGEQFF TGTGCCAGCAGTGAAGCGCGGAGGGGCGAGCAGTTCTTC
TRBJ2-1 few TRBV11-2 NA CASSLLDTSSYNEQFF TGTGCCAGCAGCTTATTGGACACTAGCTCCTACAATGAGCAGTTCTTC
TRBJ2-5 NA TRBV4-2 NA CASSQGWLAQETQYF TGTGCCAGCAGCCAAGGTTGGCTAGCTCAAGAGACCCAGTACTTC
TRBJ2-1 few TRBV11-2 NA CASSSDYFSYNEQFF TGTGCCAGCAGCTCAGACTACTTCTCCTACAATGAGCAGTTCTTC
TRBJ2-7 few TRBV5-6 TRBD1 CASSLVGQATYEQYF TGTGCCAGCAGCTTGGTCGGACAGGCTACCTACGAGCAGTACTTC
TRBJ2-7 few TRBV21-1 NA CASSNTGSSYEQYF TGTGCCAGCAGCAATACCGGGAGCTCCTACGAGCAGTACTTC
TRBJ2-7 few TRBV20-1 NA CSARDPGAPDYEQYF TGCAGTGCTAGAGATCCTGGGGCCCCAGACTACGAGCAGTACTTC
TRBJ1-1 few TRBV3-1 NA CASSGSGNTEAFF TGTGCCAGCAGCGGAAGTGGGAACACTGAAGCTTTCTTT
TRBJ2-3 NA TRBV4-2 NA CASSQEFGTDTQYF TGTGCCAGCAGCCAAGAATTCGGCACAGATACGCAGTATTTT
TRBJ2-1 few TRBV12-3/TRBV12-4 TRBD2 CASGWTSGGFSYNEQFF TGTGCCAGCGGGTGGACTAGCGGGGGGTTTTCCTACAATGAGCAGTTCTTC
TRBJ2-5 NA TRBV7-2 NA CAGGGQNQETQYF TGTGCCGGGGGGGGCCAAAACCAAGAGACCCAGTACTTC
TRBJ2-1 NA TRBV7-2 NA CASSFSIDEQFF TGTGCCAGCAGCTTTTCCATCGATGAGCAGTTCTTC
TRBJ2-7 NA TRBV25-1 NA CASSELSGWDPEQYF TGTGCCAGCAGTGAATTATCGGGCTGGGATCCTGAGCAGTACTTC